These T cell receptor beta chains were read from a single sample in a study of chemoradiotherapy in HPV16-positive cancers. Repertoires were generated with immunoSEQ multiplex PCR, while TCRdb's copy carries only in-frame clones and drops some. The table has more than 2,000 clones, about 83% seen once; the top ten hold about 9%. The source material was tumor tissue, sampled from a patient who underwent chemoradiotherapy. The source is a human donor with HPV-associated anogenital cancer. CDR3s include the opening cysteine and the closing phenylalanine or tryptophan. A D gene is named only where the DNA matches it firmly. The size of a clone is reported for some rows only, either as once, few or many, or as a class for expanded clones.

v_call: TRBV27
d_call: .
j_call: TRBJ1-2
clone_size: .
cdr3_aa: CASRVPGTYGYTF
cdr3_nt: TGTGCCAGCAGGGTCCCGGGTACCTATGGCTACACCTTC

v_call: TRBV15
d_call: .
j_call: TRBJ1-2
clone_size: .
cdr3_aa: CATSGVIVGGYTF
cdr3_nt: TGTGCCACCAGCGGTGTTATCGTCGGTGGCTACACCTTC

v_call: TRBV15
d_call: .
j_call: TRBJ2-7
clone_size: once
cdr3_aa: CATSSPPQGRNEQYF
cdr3_nt: TGTGCCACCAGCAGTCCGCCCCAGGGGCGGAACGAGCAGTACTTC

v_call: TRBV6-6
d_call: .
j_call: TRBJ2-3
clone_size: .
cdr3_aa: CASSYAHPDTQYF
cdr3_nt: TGTGCCAGCAGTTACGCCCACCCAGATACGCAGTATTTT

v_call: TRBV25-1
d_call: .
j_call: TRBJ2-3
clone_size: .
cdr3_aa: CASSRAGMDTQYF
cdr3_nt: TGTGCCAGCAGTCGGGCGGGAATGGATACGCAGTATTTT

v_call: TRBV2
d_call: .
j_call: TRBJ1-3
clone_size: .
cdr3_aa: CASSEEPTGGNTIYF
cdr3_nt: TGTGCCAGCAGTGAAGAGCCCACAGGGGGAAACACCATATATTTT

v_call: TRBV4-2
d_call: TRBD1
j_call: TRBJ2-3
clone_size: .
cdr3_aa: CASSRTGGDTQYF
cdr3_nt: TGTGCCAGCAGCCGGACAGGGGGAGATACGCAGTATTTT

v_call: TRBV9
d_call: .
j_call: TRBJ2-2
clone_size: .
cdr3_aa: CASSPDPRGTGELFF
cdr3_nt: TGTGCCAGCAGCCCAGACCCCAGGGGAACCGGGGAGCTGTTTTTT

v_call: TRBV27
d_call: TRBD2
j_call: TRBJ2-1
clone_size: few
cdr3_aa: CASSLVAGAGNEQFF
cdr3_nt: TGTGCCAGCAGTTTAGTAGCGGGGGCCGGGAATGAGCAGTTCTTC

v_call: TRBV19
d_call: .
j_call: TRBJ1-5
clone_size: .
cdr3_aa: CASSRTNRNQPQHF
cdr3_nt: TGTGCCAGTTCCCGAACTAACAGAAATCAGCCCCAGCATTTT

v_call: TRBV20-1
d_call: .
j_call: TRBJ1-2
clone_size: .
cdr3_aa: CSAIDRYGYTF
cdr3_nt: TGCAGTGCTATCGATCGCTATGGCTACACCTTC

v_call: TRBV29-1
d_call: TRBD2
j_call: TRBJ2-7
clone_size: .
cdr3_aa: CSVASGSSYEQYF
cdr3_nt: TGCAGCGTTGCTAGCGGGAGCTCCTACGAGCAGTACTTC

v_call: TRBV7-2
d_call: .
j_call: TRBJ2-1
clone_size: once
cdr3_aa: CASSLPAHRIAYNEQFF
cdr3_nt: TGTGCCAGCAGCCTACCGGCCCATAGGATAGCATACAATGAGCAGTTCTTC

v_call: TRBV7-9
d_call: .
j_call: TRBJ2-1
clone_size: .
cdr3_aa: CASSHGGVAEQFF
cdr3_nt: TGTGCCAGCAGCCATGGGGGAGTTGCTGAGCAGTTCTTC

v_call: TRBV11-2
d_call: TRBD1
j_call: TRBJ1-1
clone_size: few
cdr3_aa: CASSSLTQGKAFF
cdr3_nt: TGTGCCAGCAGCTCCCTTACACAGGGGAAAGCTTTCTTT

v_call: TRBV7-2
d_call: .
j_call: TRBJ1-6
clone_size: .
cdr3_aa: CASSLAMGQNSPLHF
cdr3_nt: TGTGCCAGCAGCTTAGCCATGGGTCAAAATTCACCCCTCCACTTT

v_call: TRBV19
d_call: TRBD2
j_call: TRBJ2-2
clone_size: once
cdr3_aa: CASSGRTSGSLYTGELFF
cdr3_nt: TGTGCCAGTAGTGGCCGGACTAGCGGGAGTTTGTATACCGGGGAGCTGTTTTTT

v_call: TRBV6-1
d_call: .
j_call: TRBJ1-5
clone_size: .
cdr3_aa: CASSVDRNQPQHF
cdr3_nt: TGTGCCAGCAGCGTAGACAGAAATCAGCCCCAGCATTTT

v_call: TRBV5-1
d_call: .
j_call: TRBJ2-3
clone_size: .
cdr3_aa: CASSLRGASDTQYF
cdr3_nt: TGCGCCAGCAGCTTGCGAGGGGCGTCAGATACGCAGTATTTT

v_call: TRBV9
d_call: .
j_call: TRBJ2-1
clone_size: .
cdr3_aa: CASSVAIASEQFF
cdr3_nt: TGTGCCAGCAGCGTAGCAATAGCGTCCGAGCAGTTCTTC